The clone carrying this TCR beta chain has just one count. Its specificity is not known. Buffy coats from healthy blood donors served as controls. V lost 5 bases, J lost 8 bases, and 9 bases lay in between. There are 11 residues in the CDR3. Germline CDR1 and CDR2: MNHEY and SVGAGI. The data were taken from a study of STAT5B mutations in CD4+ large granular lymphocyte leukemia. Sequencing was performed with immunoSEQ multiplex PCR; in TCRdb, only in-frame clones are kept and a portion is missing. The profile shows around 34,000 clones, approximately 86% of them singletons. General study findings and limits: TRBV06-family usage was enriched in top patient clones (8/27) versus controls (2/35).

The source material was CD4+ T cells from blood buffy coats. This rearrangement joins TRBV6-5 to TRBJ1-2, with D possibly matching TRBD1 (5 bases). This clonotype was sampled from a human donor in good health. DNA for the CDR3: TGTGCCAGCAGTGAAAGGGGAGGCTACACCTTC. The encoded protein is CASSERGGYTF.